A single sample is the source of the 8 T cell receptor beta chains below, sequenced in a study of blood T cell repertoires in COVID-19. Method: immunoSEQ multiplex PCR; TCRdb's copy keeps in-frame clones and lacks some. The table records 300,000 to 400,000 clones, 87% of them present only once. The sample taken for sequencing was PBMCs or T cells enriched from blood (not recorded which). The receptor source for this set is a woman younger than 45 who had recovered from COVID-19.

CDR3 in amino acids: CASSLVKFRGEAFF. The CDR3 bases are TGTGCCAGCAGCTTAGTAAAGTTTCGGGGGGAAGCTTTCTTT. This chain uses TRBV7-2 with TRBJ1-1, with a tentative D call TRBD1 (5 bases). Trimming cost V 1 base and J 8 bases, with 14 bases left between them. Per germline, CDR1 SGHTA and CDR2 FQGNSA. This CDR3 region has 14 residues.

DNA for the CDR3: TGTGCCAGCAGTTATCAAACTAGCGGGGGGGCCACCGGGGAGCTGTTTTTT. Encoded protein: CASSYQTSGGATGELFF. The chain joins TRBV27 to TRBJ2-2; 13 bases fit TRBD2. This CDR3 comprises 17 residues. The germline V gene has CDR1 MNHEY and CDR2 SMNVEV (reference sequence). Unmatched junction bases numbered 6, after V lost 4 bases and J lost 4 bases.

The chain couples TRBV6-5 to TRBJ1-2; no firm D call. The V gene lost 0 bases and the J gene lost 4 bases, with 9 bases spanning the gap. Germline V gene data show CDR1 as MNHEY and CDR2 as SVGAGI. This CDR3 is built from 14 residues. CDR3 bases: TGTGCCAGCAGTTACTCGTCAAGTAGCTATGGCTACACCTTC. Its protein is CASSYSSSSYGYTF.

This sequence joins TRBV2 and TRBJ2-1; D perhaps matches TRBD1 (5 bases). Trimming took off 8 bases at V and 4 bases at J, with 12 bases between the two ends. From germline, CDR1 is SNHLY and CDR2 FYNNEI. This CDR3 is built from 13 residues. CDR3 sequence: CASRPRQYNEQFF. Written as DNA, the CDR3 is TGTGCCAGCCGACCAAGACAGTACAATGAGCAGTTCTTC.

This clone was detected only a few times. The J gene is TRBJ2-1, the V gene TRBV5-8; 12 bases are a match to TRBD2. The CDR3 is made up of 17 amino acids. Germline loops: CDR1 SGHTS, CDR2 YDEGEE. The V segment lost 1 base and the J segment 6 bases; nucleotides outside the gene matches: 8. The CDR3 protein is CASSLLAGGPRGNEQFF. The CDR3 nucleotides read TGTGCCAGCAGCTTGCTAGCGGGGGGGCCGAGAGGCAATGAGCAGTTCTTC.

The chain combines TRBV6-2 or TRBV6-3 with TRBJ2-1; TRBD2 might be the D (6 bases). The V end lost 0 bases, the J end lost 6 bases, and 21 bases lay between the germline ends. The CDR3 loop spans 18 amino acids. The V gene's germline CDR1 is MNHEY and CDR2 SVGEGT. DNA of the CDR3: TGTGCCAGCAGTTACTCTGTGGAGGGGTCGCCGTCCGGCAATGAGCAGTTCTTC. Protein: CASSYSVEGSPSGNEQFF.

The chain is built from TRBV5-1 and TRBJ1-4, with D possibly matching TRBD1 (5 bases). V dropped 5 bases and J dropped 3 bases, with 5 bases sitting between them. The CDR3 consists of 12 residues. The germline gives CDR1 SGHRS, CDR2 YFSETQ. The DNA of the CDR3 is TGCGCCAGCAGGGGGCCTAATGAAAAACTGTTTTTT. This codes for CASRGPNEKLFF.

The J gene is TRBJ2-1, the V gene TRBV19, with D tentatively TRBD2 (6 bases). This CDR3 spans 18 amino acids. CDR1 is LNHDA and CDR2 is SQIVND in the germline V gene (reference sequence). Trimming removed 3 bases at V and 5 bases at J, with 23 bases between. CDR3 protein: CASSIRGIGGPRHNEQFF. DNA for the CDR3: TGTGCCAGTAGTATTCGGGGGATTGGGGGTCCCCGCCACAATGAGCAGTTCTTC.